These T cell receptor beta chains were read from a single sample in a study of OX40 agonist ivuxolimab in advanced cancers. Clones were read by immunoSEQ multiplex PCR, and TCRdb kept only the in-frame ones, dropping some. The data hold 80,000 to 100,000 clones, with under 95% observed a single time. The sample in question was CD4+ or CD8+ T cells sorted from blood, obtained in a trial of the OX40 agonist ivuxolimab. Every receptor here comes from an adult with an advanced solid tumor such as melanoma, head and neck, liver or kidney cancer. Both conserved end residues are part of each CDR3. A D gene is named only where the DNA matches it firmly. A clone size is listed for some rows: how often the clone was seen (once, few, many), or a class if it is expanded.

cdr3_length: 14
j_call: TRBJ2-7
clone_size: -
d_call: -
v_call: TRBV7-8
cdr3_nt: TGTGCCAGCAGCCTAGGGCTAAGGGGCGACGAGCAGTACTTC
cdr3_aa: CASSLGLRGDEQYF

cdr3_length: 15
j_call: TRBJ2-3
clone_size: -
d_call: -
v_call: TRBV4-1
cdr3_nt: TGCGCCAGCAGCCAAGATTCAGCAGGGCCAGATACGCAGTATTTT
cdr3_aa: CASSQDSAGPDTQYF

cdr3_length: 14
j_call: TRBJ2-7
clone_size: -
d_call: TRBD1
v_call: TRBV6-5
cdr3_nt: TGTGCCAGCAGGGGGACAGGGAGCTCCTACGAGCAGTACTTC
cdr3_aa: CASRGTGSSYEQYF

cdr3_length: 16
j_call: TRBJ1-3
clone_size: -
d_call: -
v_call: TRBV15
cdr3_nt: TGTGCCACCAGCAGAGTCTTCGGAAGCTCTGGAAACACCATATATTTT
cdr3_aa: CATSRVFGSSGNTIYF

cdr3_length: 10
j_call: TRBJ1-1
clone_size: -
d_call: -
v_call: TRBV30
cdr3_nt: TGTGCCTGGGGCCCCATTGGGGCTTTCTTT
cdr3_aa: CAWGPIGAFF

cdr3_length: 11
j_call: TRBJ2-1
clone_size: -
d_call: -
v_call: TRBV29-1
cdr3_nt: TGTGCCGGAAGAGGTTACAATGAGCAGTTCTTC
cdr3_aa: CAGRGYNEQFF

cdr3_length: 12
j_call: TRBJ1-1
clone_size: -
d_call: TRBD1
v_call: TRBV29-1
cdr3_nt: TGCAGCGGTGGACAGGCGAGCACTGAAGCTTTCTTT
cdr3_aa: CSGGQASTEAFF

cdr3_length: 14
j_call: TRBJ2-1
clone_size: -
d_call: -
v_call: TRBV7-3
cdr3_nt: TGTGCCAGCAGCTCCCAAGGGGGGGGGCTTGAGCAGTTCTTC
cdr3_aa: CASSSQGGGLEQFF

cdr3_length: 13
j_call: TRBJ1-2
clone_size: -
d_call: -
v_call: TRBV28
cdr3_nt: TGTGCCAGCGTGGGAATCCCAAACTATGGCTACACCTTC
cdr3_aa: CASVGIPNYGYTF

cdr3_length: 13
j_call: TRBJ1-1
clone_size: -
d_call: -
v_call: TRBV9
cdr3_nt: TGTGCCAGCAGCGTAGGAGGTAAGACTGAAGCTTTCTTT
cdr3_aa: CASSVGGKTEAFF

cdr3_length: 12
j_call: TRBJ2-2
clone_size: -
d_call: -
v_call: TRBV19
cdr3_nt: TGTGCCAGTTGTCCTAGCTTCGGGGAGCTGTTTTTT
cdr3_aa: CASCPSFGELFF

cdr3_length: 13
j_call: TRBJ1-5
clone_size: -
d_call: TRBD1
v_call: TRBV6-6
cdr3_nt: TGTGCCAGCACAAGACAGGGTGCTCAGCCCCAGCATTTT
cdr3_aa: CASTRQGAQPQHF

cdr3_length: 12
j_call: TRBJ1-2
clone_size: -
d_call: -
v_call: TRBV6-5
cdr3_nt: TGTGCCAGCAGTGAACAAGTCATAGGCTACACCTTC
cdr3_aa: CASSEQVIGYTF

cdr3_length: 13
j_call: TRBJ2-7
clone_size: -
d_call: -
v_call: TRBV10-1
cdr3_nt: TGCGCCAGCAGTGAGTCGAAGGGCTACGAGCAGTACTTC
cdr3_aa: CASSESKGYEQYF

cdr3_length: 17
j_call: TRBJ2-2
clone_size: -
d_call: TRBD2
v_call: TRBV19
cdr3_nt: TGTGCCAGTAGTATGGCTAGCGGGAGAATCGGCACCGGGGAGCTGTTTTTT
cdr3_aa: CASSMASGRIGTGELFF

cdr3_length: 13
j_call: TRBJ1-1
clone_size: once
d_call: TRBD1
v_call: TRBV30
cdr3_nt: TGTGCCTGGAGTGTTAGAGGGGGCTTCGAAGCTTTCTTT
cdr3_aa: CAWSVRGGFEAFF

cdr3_length: 16
j_call: TRBJ2-3
clone_size: -
d_call: -
v_call: TRBV9
cdr3_nt: TGTGCCAGCAGCGTAGTTGAGGGGAGGGGGGAAGATACGCAGTATTTT
cdr3_aa: CASSVVEGRGEDTQYF

cdr3_length: 14
j_call: TRBJ2-7
clone_size: -
d_call: -
v_call: TRBV5-8
cdr3_nt: TGTGCCAGCAGCTTGGGAGAACACTCCTACGAGCAGTACTTC
cdr3_aa: CASSLGEHSYEQYF

cdr3_length: 15
j_call: TRBJ1-1
clone_size: -
d_call: TRBD1
v_call: TRBV6-1
cdr3_nt: TGTGCCAGCAAAGAGCAGGGGGTTACAAACACTGAAGCTTTCTTT
cdr3_aa: CASKEQGVTNTEAFF

cdr3_length: 13
j_call: TRBJ1-1
clone_size: -
d_call: -
v_call: TRBV27
cdr3_nt: TGTGCCAGCAGTTTAAAGGAGAACACTGAAGCTTTCTTT
cdr3_aa: CASSLKENTEAFF

cdr3_length: 13
j_call: TRBJ2-5
clone_size: few
d_call: TRBD2
v_call: TRBV2
cdr3_nt: TGTGCCAGCAGCGGGGGGGCCCAAGAGACCCAGTACTTC
cdr3_aa: CASSGGAQETQYF

cdr3_length: 14
j_call: TRBJ2-7
clone_size: -
d_call: TRBD1
v_call: TRBV11-1
cdr3_nt: TGTGCCAGCAGCATGGGACAGGGAAACTACGAGCAGTACTTC
cdr3_aa: CASSMGQGNYEQYF